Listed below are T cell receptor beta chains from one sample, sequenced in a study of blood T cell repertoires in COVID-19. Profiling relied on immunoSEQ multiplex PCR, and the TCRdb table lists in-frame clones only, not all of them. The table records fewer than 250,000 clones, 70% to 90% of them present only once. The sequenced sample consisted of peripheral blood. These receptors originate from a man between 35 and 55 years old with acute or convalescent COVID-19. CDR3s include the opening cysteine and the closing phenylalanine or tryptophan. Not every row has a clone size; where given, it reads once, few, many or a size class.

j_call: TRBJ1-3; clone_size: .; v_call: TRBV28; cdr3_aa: CASSLLRGTGNTIYF
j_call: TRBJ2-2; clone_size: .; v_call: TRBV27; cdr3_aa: CASRRTGGTGELFF
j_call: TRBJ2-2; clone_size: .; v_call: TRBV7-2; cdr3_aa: CASSSAYGGGRTGELFF
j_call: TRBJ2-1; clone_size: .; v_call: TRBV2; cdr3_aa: CASQSGRVRGAYNEQFF
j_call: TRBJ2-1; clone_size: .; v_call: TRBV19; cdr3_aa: CASRGTSGIGEQFF
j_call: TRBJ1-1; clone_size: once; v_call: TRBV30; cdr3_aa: CAWSAGLNTEAFF
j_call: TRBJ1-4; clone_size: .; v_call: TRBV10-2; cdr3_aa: CASSEFRTATNEKLFF
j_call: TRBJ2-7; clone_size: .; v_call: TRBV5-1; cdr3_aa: CASSLVDSGFEGEQYF
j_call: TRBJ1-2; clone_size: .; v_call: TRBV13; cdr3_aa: CASRLQGGIGANYGYTF
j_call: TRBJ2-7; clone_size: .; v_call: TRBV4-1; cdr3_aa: CASSQDDRGSSYEQYF
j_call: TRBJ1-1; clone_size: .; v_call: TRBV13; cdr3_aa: CASSPGPVEAFF
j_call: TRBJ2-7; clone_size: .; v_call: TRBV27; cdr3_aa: CASSLSIPGWGYEQYF
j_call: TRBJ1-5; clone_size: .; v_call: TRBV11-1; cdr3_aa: CASSTGRNQPQHF
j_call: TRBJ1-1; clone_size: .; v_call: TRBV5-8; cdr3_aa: CASSLDAGALNTEAFF
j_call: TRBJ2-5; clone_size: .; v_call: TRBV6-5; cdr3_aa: CASSLRQRGKETQYF
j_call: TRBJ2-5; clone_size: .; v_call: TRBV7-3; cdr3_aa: CASSLGYRERGETQYF
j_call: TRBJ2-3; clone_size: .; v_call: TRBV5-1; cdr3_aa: CASSLGLAGDVGTDTQYF
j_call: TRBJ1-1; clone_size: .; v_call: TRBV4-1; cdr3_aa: CASSQGGQGNTEAFF
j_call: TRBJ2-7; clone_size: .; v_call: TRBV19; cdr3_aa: CASSSTGDLSEQYF
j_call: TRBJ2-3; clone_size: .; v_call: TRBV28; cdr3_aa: CASSRGLAGRLPGSTDTQYF
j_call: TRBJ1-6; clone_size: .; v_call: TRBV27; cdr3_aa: CASSSRVLTPSYNSPLHF
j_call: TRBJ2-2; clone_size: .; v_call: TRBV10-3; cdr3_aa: CAIRVDGVSGELFF
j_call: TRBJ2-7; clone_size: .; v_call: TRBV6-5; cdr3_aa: CASSYFPGQTYEQYF
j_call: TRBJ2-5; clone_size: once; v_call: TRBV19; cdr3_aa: CASSRWGEGETQYF
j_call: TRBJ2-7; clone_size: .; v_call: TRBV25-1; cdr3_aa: CASSAGTGHHEQYF
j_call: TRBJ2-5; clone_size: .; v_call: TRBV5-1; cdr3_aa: CASSERSTQETQYF
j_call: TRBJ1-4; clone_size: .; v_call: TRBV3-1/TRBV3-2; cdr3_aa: CASSQGGTGNEKLFF
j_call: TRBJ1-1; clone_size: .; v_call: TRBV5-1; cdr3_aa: CASSLLGQGTEAFF
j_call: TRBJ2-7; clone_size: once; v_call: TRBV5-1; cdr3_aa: CASSFPGEGYEQYF
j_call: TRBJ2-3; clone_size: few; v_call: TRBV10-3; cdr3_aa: CAISESLEAVSSTDTQYF
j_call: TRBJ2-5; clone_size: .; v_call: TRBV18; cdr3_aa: CASSPPGLQETQYF
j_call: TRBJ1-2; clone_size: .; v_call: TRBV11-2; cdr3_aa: CASSSLQGNYGYTF
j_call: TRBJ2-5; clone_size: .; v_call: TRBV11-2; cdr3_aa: CASSLEATSGRVYQETQYF
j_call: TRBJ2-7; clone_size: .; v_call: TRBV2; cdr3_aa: CASNRGGAGYEQYF
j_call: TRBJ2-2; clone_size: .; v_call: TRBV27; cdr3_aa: CASRDLNTGELFF
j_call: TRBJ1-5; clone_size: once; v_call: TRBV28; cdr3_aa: CASSLLSVNQPQHF
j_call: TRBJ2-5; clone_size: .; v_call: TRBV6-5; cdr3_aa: CASKSQGLETQYF
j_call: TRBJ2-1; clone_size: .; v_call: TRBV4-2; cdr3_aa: CASSQDLAGGSREQFF
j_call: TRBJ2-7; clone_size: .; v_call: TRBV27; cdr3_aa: CASSPTGSNLREQYF
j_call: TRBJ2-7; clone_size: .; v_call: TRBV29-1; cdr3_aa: CSVEIAGAREQYF
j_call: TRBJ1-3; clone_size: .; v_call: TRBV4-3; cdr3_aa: CASSQLRESLSGNTIYF